The rows below give T cell receptor beta chains drawn from one sample of a study of cytomegalovirus exposure and HLA in healthy donors. The method was immunoSEQ multiplex PCR; TCRdb's version includes in-frame clones alone and lacks a portion of them. The sample records about 92,000 clones, roughly 71% being singletons. Material: PBMCs. Receptor source: a man in his fifties in good health and CMV-seronegative. The CDR3 runs from the conserved cysteine through the conserved F or W. D genes are given only for firm matches. Size is omitted from some rows. Given values are once, few, many or a class for expanded clones.

CDR3 protein	CDR3 DNA	CDR3 length	D gene	J gene	V gene	clone size
CASSPSPGQGQPQHF	TGTGCCAGCAGCCCCTCCCCGGGACAGGGACAGCCCCAGCATTTT	15	TRBD1	TRBJ1-5	TRBV5-4	-
CASSQDPGGSYNEQFF	TGCGCCAGCAGCCAAGATCCGGGGGGCTCCTACAATGAGCAGTTCTTC	16	TRBD2	TRBJ2-1	TRBV4-3	medium-sized
CASSQGSAGELFF	TGCGCCAGCAGCCAGGGGAGCGCCGGGGAGCTGTTTTTT	13	-	TRBJ2-2	TRBV4-3	-
CASSRTGVGEQFF	TGTGCCAGCAGTAGGACAGGGGTTGGTGAGCAGTTCTTC	13	TRBD1	TRBJ2-1	TRBV5-6	once
CSGRKREYNEQFF	TGCAGCGGTAGAAAGCGGGAGTACAATGAGCAGTTCTTC	13	TRBD2	TRBJ2-1	TRBV29-1	-
CASSDSSGGATDTQYF	TGTGCCAGCAGTGACTCTAGCGGGGGGGCCACAGATACGCAGTATTTT	16	TRBD2	TRBJ2-3	TRBV6-4	few
CASRLAGGPYEQYF	TGTGCCAGCAGACTAGCGGGGGGCCCCTACGAGCAGTACTTC	14	TRBD2	TRBJ2-7	TRBV5-4	-
CASSLDSFYEQYF	TGTGCCAGCAGCTTAGACAGCTTCTACGAGCAGTACTTC	13	-	TRBJ2-7	TRBV7-6	few
CASSLRGAIVYEQFF	TGTGCCAGCAGCTTAAGAGGAGCCATCGTCTATGAGCAGTTCTTC	15	-	TRBJ2-1	TRBV11-1	-
CASSLQLAGEQFF	TGTGCCAGCAGCCTCCAACTAGCTGGTGAGCAGTTCTTC	13	-	TRBJ2-1	TRBV7-2	-
CASSLWARGNTIYF	TGTGCCAGCAGCTTATGGGCCAGAGGAAACACCATATATTTT	14	-	TRBJ1-3	TRBV7-2	few
CASSGLAGVSDTQYF	TGCGCCAGCAGCGGACTAGCGGGAGTCTCGGATACGCAGTATTTT	15	TRBD2	TRBJ2-3	TRBV5-1	-
CASSPVSTDTQYF	TGTGCCAGCTCACCCGTAAGCACAGATACGCAGTATTTT	13	-	TRBJ2-3	TRBV18	-
CAWSVSGLVRNTIYF	TGTGCCTGGAGTGTATCCGGGTTGGTGCGAAACACCATATATTTT	15	-	TRBJ1-3	TRBV30	-
CASSSLDRGGNQPQHF	TGTGCCAGCAGCTCCCTGGACAGGGGAGGCAATCAGCCCCAGCATTTT	16	TRBD1	TRBJ1-5	TRBV7-8	-
CASSYGTGTDTQYF	TGTGCCAGCAGTTACGGGACAGGCACAGATACGCAGTATTTT	14	TRBD1	TRBJ2-3	TRBV6-5	-
CSVALGGLSETQYF	TGCAGCGTTGCGCTGGGGGGTCTGAGTGAGACCCAGTACTTC	14	-	TRBJ2-5	TRBV29-1	-
CAWSVTGSRVSPLHF	TGTGCCTGGAGTGTAACCGGCTCCCGGGTTTCACCCCTCCACTTT	15	-	TRBJ1-6	TRBV30	-
CASSFQGQGLDTQYF	TGTGCCAGCAGTTTTCAGGGACAGGGACTGGATACGCAGTATTTT	15	TRBD1	TRBJ2-3	TRBV28	-
CASSLIQGPYEQYF	TGTGCCAGCAGCTTAATACAGGGCCCCTACGAGCAGTACTTC	14	-	TRBJ2-7	TRBV7-2	-
CASSPPTGLSYEQYF	TGTGCCAGCAGCCCCCCAACTGGACTATCCTACGAGCAGTACTTC	15	-	TRBJ2-7	TRBV28	few
CASRMRGQGYEKLFF	TGTGCCAGCCGGATGAGGGGGCAGGGCTACGAAAAACTGTTTTTT	15	TRBD1	TRBJ1-4	TRBV18	-
CASSHAGGLAKNIQYF	TGCGCCAGCAGCCATGCAGGGGGGTTGGCCAAAAACATTCAGTACTTC	16	-	TRBJ2-4	TRBV5-1	-
CTSSQPTEIAKNIQYF	TGCACCAGCAGCCAACCGACGGAGATAGCCAAAAACATTCAGTACTTC	16	-	TRBJ2-4	TRBV1	few
CASSLAGRAYDNEQFF	TGCGCCAGCAGCTTGGCTGGCAGGGCTTACGACAATGAGCAGTTCTTC	16	-	TRBJ2-1	TRBV5-1	-
CASSSGQGVLQETQYF	TGTGCCAGCAGCTCGGGACAGGGGGTACTCCAAGAGACCCAGTACTTC	16	TRBD1	TRBJ2-5	TRBV5-8	few
CASSDPGGFSYEQYF	TGTGCCAGCAGTGATCCAGGGGGATTCTCCTACGAGCAGTACTTC	15	TRBD1	TRBJ2-7	TRBV2	-
CASSLNRGTYEQYF	TGTGCCAGCAGCTTAAATAGGGGAACCTACGAGCAGTACTTC	14	-	TRBJ2-7	TRBV7-9	-
CAIGGTFQPLHF	TGTGCCATCGGCGGGACGTTTCAGCCCCTCCACTTT	12	-	TRBJ1-6	TRBV10-3	-
CASSRGDQAGELFF	TGTGCCAGCAGTCGGGGGGATCAGGCCGGGGAGCTGTTTTTT	14	TRBD2	TRBJ2-2	TRBV27	-
CASVLGLAGGEETQYF	TGTGCCAGCGTTCTCGGACTAGCGGGGGGGGAAGAGACCCAGTACTTC	16	TRBD2	TRBJ2-5	TRBV5-8	few
CASSSVLYEQYF	TGTGCCAGCAGTTCGGTCTTGTACGAGCAGTACTTC	12	-	TRBJ2-7	TRBV6-5	once
CASSSLQGAAEKLFF	TGTGCCAGCAGCTCCCTCCAGGGGGCGGCCGAAAAACTGTTTTTT	15	TRBD1	TRBJ1-4	TRBV11-2	few
CAISRSEEGYTF	TGTGCCATCAGTCGGTCCGAGGAAGGCTACACCTTC	12	-	TRBJ1-2	TRBV10-3	-
CASSLDGRGTDTQYF	TGTGCCAGCAGCTTAGATGGCCGGGGCACAGATACGCAGTATTTT	15	-	TRBJ2-3	TRBV7-9	few